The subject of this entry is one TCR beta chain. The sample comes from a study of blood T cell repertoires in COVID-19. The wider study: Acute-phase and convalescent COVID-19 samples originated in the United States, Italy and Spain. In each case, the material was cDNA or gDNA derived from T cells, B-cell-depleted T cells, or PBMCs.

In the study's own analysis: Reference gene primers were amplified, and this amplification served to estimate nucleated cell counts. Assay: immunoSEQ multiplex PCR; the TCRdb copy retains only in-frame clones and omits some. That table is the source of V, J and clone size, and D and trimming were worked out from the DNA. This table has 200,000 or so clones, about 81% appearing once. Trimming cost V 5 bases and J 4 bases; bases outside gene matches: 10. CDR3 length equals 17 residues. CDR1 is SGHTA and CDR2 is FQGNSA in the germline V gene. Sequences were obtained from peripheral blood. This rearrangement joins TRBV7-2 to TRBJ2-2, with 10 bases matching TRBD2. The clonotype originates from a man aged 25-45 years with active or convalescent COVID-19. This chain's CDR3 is CASSPRTSGTSTGELFF. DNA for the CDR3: TGTGCCAGCAGCCCCCGAACTAGCGGGACTAGCACCGGGGAGCTGTTTTTT.